Given below is one T cell receptor beta chain in context. This clonotype was detected many times. Its antigen remains undetermined. No much larger clone is present one base from it, and per-base qualities are unavailable. The hyperthyroidism patients were 18 to 65 years old and newly diagnosed, with a disease duration of less than 2 months. Patients were excluded if they had other autoimmune diseases, uncontrolled infections, pregnancy or lactation. Clinical symptoms, serum thyroxine, TRAb, thyroid ultrasound and orbital computed tomography were used for diagnosis. Total RNA was extracted with Trizol reagent and quality-checked on an Agilent 2100 Bioanalyzer. For repertoire sequencing, the TCR beta CDR3 regions were amplified from RNA transcripts. The first round of RT-PCR was done with HTBI primers and the Qiagen OneStep RT-PCR kit, and was followed by a second round of multiplex PCR, then size selection and purification. Libraries were sequenced on an Illumina HiSeq2000 using paired-end 100 bp reads. The authors processed their data as follows. SOAPnuke was used to process the reads, throwing out any read that had adapters, had uncalled bases, had a mean Phred below 15, or lacked an exact constant-primer or identifier match. High-quality paired reads were merged with COPE v1.2.5. Unique nucleotide sequences were defined as clonotypes and aligned to IMGT TRB V, D and J references using MiTCR v1.1. The analysis was limited to V-J combinations with a frequency above 0.0001, which together covered about 99% of repertoires. For each V-J combination, a TCR clonal expansion and chaos score was defined as the ratio of F50 clonal expansion to chaos observed in the TCRdist matrix. Welch's t-statistics and random forest were used to reduce the features to about a dozen V-J combinations, which were then used as input to a naive Bayes classifier. The Morisita-Horn index was used to measure how similar the thyroid and blood repertoires were. In-frame beta chains were kept once TCRdb had trimmed the public reads at Q25 with fastp and called clones with MiXCR. Rows merge per CDR3 protein into single entries with the most common DNA and genes. TCRdb's processing, not the authors' own work, is the source of the V and J calls. Counted in this sample were about 500,000 distinct CDR3 sequences; roughly 40% of them appeared once. Over 3.5% of the sample is taken by the ten largest.

CDR1 SQVTM and CDR2 ANQGSEA were looked up in the germline V gene. V is cut by 5 bases and J by 7 bases, and the space between the germline ends is 18 bases. The CDR3 contains 13 residues, cysteine and phenylalanine counted. The sequence is cut down to CDR3 DNA, 39 bases in frame from base 1. The data were obtained in a study of Graves' ophthalmopathy and Graves' hyperthyroidism listed by TCRdb under 2018. Regarding the complete study: Hyperthyroidism was considered stable if no progression to ophthalmopathy occurred within 18 months of follow-up. To explore V-J signatures that distinguish ophthalmopathy from hyperthyroidism, a discovery set of under 110 patients was enrolled, made up of 43 with ophthalmopathy and around 57 with stable hyperthyroidism. An independent validation cohort comprised roughly 20 hyperthyroidism patients and roughly 15 patients who later progressed from hyperthyroidism to ophthalmopathy. In total, around 130 blood samples were TCR-sequenced: some 40 ophthalmopathy, around 75 hyperthyroidism and roughly 17 hyperthyroidism-to-ophthalmopathy patients. The study used signatures of the TCR beta repertoire to tell Graves' ophthalmopathy apart from Graves' hyperthyroidism and to predict which patients would progress to ophthalmopathy. T-cell repertoires of thyroid tissue and blood were compared in about 6 hyperthyroidism patients. After sampling, hyperthyroidism patients received methimazole starting at 30 mg daily, and ophthalmopathy patients received high-dose intravenous methylprednisolone. Study-wide conclusions, independent of this receptor: Ophthalmopathy was separated from stable hyperthyroidism by the 13-signature model with 85% to 90% sensitivity and about 83% specificity in cross-validation and with 80%/75% in the test set. In validation, the model predicted ophthalmopathy progression with about 70% sensitivity and roughly 78% specificity; some twelve predicted patients were CT-confirmed with GO in a median of around 6 months. Most expanded thyroid clonotypes with frequency above 0.001 were also detected in blood, suggesting blood repertoires may reflect the thyroid immune response. No statistical method was used to set the sample size in advance, and the investigators knew which group each participant was assigned to.

This receptor chain uses TRBV29-1 and TRBJ2-7; the D assignment is uncertain and may be TRBD1 or TRBD2, with 5 bases supporting each. The TCR comes from an adult man with Graves' hyperthyroidism. Sequencing input: peripheral blood or thyroid tissue (not recorded which). The DNA reads TGCAGCGTTAGGGACCCGCTGGGTTTTGAGCAGTACTTC. This sequence encodes CSVRDPLGFEQYF.